This passage covers 23 T cell receptor beta chains from one sample sequenced in a study of control samples from healthy donors and cancer patients (TCRdb year 2020). The library was prepared using the immunoSEQ multiplex PCR assay. TCRdb mirrors the immuneACCESS table, restricted to in-frame sequences. Some clones are absent from its copies; in checked studies, under half trace to an unresolved V gene, and the reason for the others is unknown. This sample lists 90,000 to 130,000 clones; roughly 90% were detected once. The top ten constitute about 3.9% of the sample. Material for sequencing was PBMCs. The receptors come from a woman aged 60-75 years with lung cancer.

This rearrangement joins TRBV27 to TRBJ1-5; D is unclear. Between the trimmed V and J ends, which lost 5 bases and 2 bases, there was a span of 10 bases. From germline, CDR1 is MNHEY and CDR2 SMNVEV (reference sequence). The CDR3 sequence is 14 residues long. The CDR3 here is CASSPLDGNQPQHF. Written as DNA, the CDR3 is TGTGCCAGCAGTCCACTGGACGGCAATCAGCCCCAGCATTTT.

V and J are TRBV5-3 and TRBJ1-1; maybe TRBD1 (5 bases). TRBV5-3 is recorded as an ORF, its role being uncertain. Trimming removed 5 bases from V and 7 bases from J, with 15 bases in between. The CDR3 loop spans 13 amino acids. The CDR3 sequence: CARSRTRVIEAFF. Written as DNA, the CDR3 is TGTGCCAGAAGTCGAACCAGGGTTATTGAAGCTTTCTTT.

This clone was seen a single time. This chain uses TRBV2 with TRBJ1-6; a possible D gene is TRBD1 (6 bases). The V end lost 7 bases, the J end lost 2 bases, and 12 bases lay between the germline ends. There are 15 residues in the CDR3. Germline loops: CDR1 SNHLY, CDR2 FYNNEI. The CDR3 nucleotides read TGTGCCAGCACCCCTCAGGGGACCTATAATTCACCCCTCCACTTT. Translation: CASTPQGTYNSPLHF.

The CDR3 protein is CASSLSSGRLFF. In nucleotides, the CDR3 is TGTGCCAGCAGTTTAAGTAGCGGCAGACTGTTTTTT. The chain is built from TRBV12-3 or TRBV12-4 and TRBJ1-4; D is ambiguous. This CDR3 spans 12 amino acids. V was cut by 2 bases and J by 13 bases, with 11 bases left in between.

J is TRBJ1-1 and V is TRBV14; 7 bases are a match to TRBD1. Germline V CDR1 and CDR2: SGHDN, FVKESK. There are 12 residues in the CDR3. J was trimmed by 0 bases and V by 8 bases; bases with no gene match: 0. The CDR3 sequence: CASGTVNTEAFF. The CDR3 DNA reads TGTGCCAGCGGGACAGTGAACACTGAAGCTTTCTTT.

The chain carries TRBV28 and TRBJ2-5; D possibly corresponds to TRBD1 (6 bases). The CDR3 is made up of 15 amino acids. The V gene's germline CDR1 is MDHEN and CDR2 SYDVKM. Trimming removed 2 bases at V and 7 bases at J, with 17 bases between. CDR3 nucleotides: TGTGCCAGCAGTTTAGCAGGGACAAGAAAGGGGACCCAGTACTTC. Amino acid sequence: CASSLAGTRKGTQYF.

The chain has TRBV12-3 or TRBV12-4 and TRBJ1-2, with TRBD1 identical over 7 bases. V dropped 3 bases and J dropped 4; count of bases not matched to a gene: 2. There are 13 residues in the CDR3. This CDR3 is CASSLGQPYGYTF. In DNA form, the CDR3 reads TGTGCCAGCAGTTTGGGACAGCCCTATGGCTACACCTTC.

This clone was counted only a few times. This rearrangement joins TRBV7-2 to TRBJ2-1; possible D gene TRBD2, 5 bases. The V end lost 5 bases, the J end lost 9 bases, and 17 bases lay between the germline ends. Germline CDR1 and CDR2: SGHTA and FQGNSA. The CDR3 has 14 amino acids. The CDR3 DNA reads as TGTGCCAGCAGCCCCCTAAGCGGAAGTGCTGAGCAGTTCTTC. Encoded protein: CASSPLSGSAEQFF.

The V and J genes are TRBV5-8 and TRBJ2-5; 9 bases fit TRBD1. CDR1 and CDR2 (germline): SGHTS, YDEGEE. This CDR3 region has 15 residues. With 4 bases clipped from V and 2 bases from J, the junction kept 6 bases outside the gene matches. The CDR3 here is CASSLRQGVQETQYF. The CDR3 DNA reads TGTGCCAGCAGCCTCCGACAGGGGGTACAAGAGACCCAGTACTTC. Based on the CDR3 plus reference TRBV5-8 and TRBJ2-5, the full variable domain is EAGVTQSPTHLIKTRGQQATLRCSPISGHTSVYWYQQALGLGLQFLLWYDEGEERNRGNFPPRFSGRQFPNYSSELNVNALELEDSALYLCASSLRQGVQETQYFGPGTRLLVL.

This sequence joins TRBV7-2 and TRBJ2-7; possible D gene TRBD1, 6 bases. The V and J ends lost 2 bases and 4 bases respectively, with 27 bases between them. This CDR3 has 19 residues. CDR1 SGHTA and CDR2 FQGNSA come from the germline V gene. The CDR3 loop is CASSLSIPTGILGNYEQYF. In nucleotides, the CDR3 is TGTGCCAGCAGCTTAAGTATTCCCACAGGGATCCTAGGTAATTACGAGCAGTACTTC.

J is TRBJ1-1 and V is TRBV5-1, with a weak D call TRBD1 (6 bases). Germline values: CDR1 SGHRS, CDR2 YFSETQ. The ends were cut back, 1 base at V and 1 base at J, with 23 bases in the middle. The CDR3 sequence is 19 residues long. In DNA form, the CDR3 reads TGCGCCAGCAGCTTGTCCTGGGGTCAGGGGATTATCGGGAACACTGAAGCTTTCTTT. Translated, it gives CASSLSWGQGIIGNTEAFF.

V is TRBV6-5 and J is TRBJ1-3, with 8 bases that match TRBD1. The CDR3 sequence is 15 residues long. The V and J ends lost 6 bases and 2 bases, in that order; junction bases with no gene match: 6. CDR1 and CDR2 (germline): MNHEY, SVGAGI. DNA of the CDR3: TGTGCCAGCAGCCAGGACAGGGAGGCTGGAAACACCATATATTTT. It encodes CASSQDREAGNTIYF.

This sequence joins TRBV11-2 and TRBJ1-2; the D is unclear. Germline V gene sequence: CDR1 SGHAT, CDR2 FQNNGV. The CDR3 is made up of 11 amino acids. V lost 3 bases and J 3 bases, leaving 2 bases between the germline ends. The CDR3 reads CASSFDYGYTF. In DNA form, the CDR3 reads TGTGCCAGCAGCTTCGACTATGGCTACACCTTC. Complete variable domain (other parts from reference TRBV11-2 and TRBJ1-2): EAGVAQSPRYKIIEKRQSVAFWCNPISGHATLYWYQQILGQGPKLLIQFQNNGVVDDSQLPKDRFSAERLKGVDSTLKIQPAKLEDSAVYLCASSFDYGYTFGSGTRLTVV.

DNA for the CDR3: TGTGCCAGCAGCCAAGAGGGGTCAGGGACGCTGAACTATGGCTACACCTTC. It encodes CASSQEGSGTLNYGYTF. The chain employs TRBV4-2 and TRBJ1-2; D possibly corresponds to TRBD1 (5 bases). Germline V gene data show CDR1 as LGHNA and CDR2 as YNFKEQ. V was shortened by 0 bases and J by 2 bases, with 16 bases between the two germline ends. The CDR3 spans 17 residues.

The chain combines TRBV19 with TRBJ2-7; tentatively, D is TRBD1 (5 bases). V lost 5 bases and J 3 bases, leaving 8 bases between the germline ends. Germline assignment: CDR1 LNHDA and CDR2 SQIVND (reference sequence). The CDR3 totals 12 residues. The CDR3 coding sequence is TGTGCCAGTAGTTCAAGGGGCTACGAGCAGTACTTC. As protein: CASSSRGYEQYF.

The chain combines TRBV6-5 with TRBJ2-1; no firm D call. Trimming cost V 6 bases and J 0 bases, with 9 bases left between them. Germline CDR1 and CDR2: MNHEY and SVGAGI. This CDR3 spans 14 amino acids. CDR3 amino acids: CASRWSSSYNEQFF. Written as DNA, the CDR3 is TGTGCCAGCAGGTGGTCGAGCTCCTACAATGAGCAGTTCTTC.

The rearrangement uses TRBV28 and TRBJ1-4, with TRBD1 identical over 7 bases. Germline trimming cut 4 bases from V and 8 bases from J; bases unmatched to any gene: 4. The CDR3 spans 13 residues. Germline loops: CDR1 MDHEN, CDR2 SYDVKM. The CDR3 nucleotides are TGTGCCAGCAGTTCCGGGACAGCCGAAAAACTGTTTTTT. It yields the protein CASSSGTAEKLFF.

V is TRBV27 and J is TRBJ2-5; the match to TRBD2 covers 7 bases. CDR3 length: 13 amino acids. The junction had 1 base not matched to a gene; V was cut back by 2 bases and J by 4 bases. Germline-derived CDR1 and CDR2 are MNHEY and SMNVEV (reference sequence). CDR3 residues: CASSLRGVETQYF. The CDR3 bases are TGTGCCAGCAGTTTACGGGGGGTAGAGACCCAGTACTTC.

V and J are TRBV10-3 and TRBJ2-1; 12 bases agree with TRBD2. J gave up 8 bases and V 9 bases, and 5 bases lay outside the gene matches. The CDR3 is 13 residues long. Germline V gene lookup returns CDR1 ENHRY and CDR2 SYGVKD. CDR3 DNA: TGTGCCATTCCGGGACTAGCGGGCGATGAGCAGTTCTTC. This translates into CAIPGLAGDEQFF.

The genes are TRBV7-9 and TRBJ2-3, with 8 bases aligning to TRBD2. Germline CDR1 is SEHNR and CDR2 is FQNEAQ (reference sequence). Trimming removed 5 bases from V and 2 bases from J; junction bases left unmatched: 9. This CDR3 is built from 16 residues. CDR3: CASSPRGAGNTDTQYF. The CDR3 DNA follows: TGTGCCAGCAGCCCGCGGGGGGCAGGGAACACAGATACGCAGTATTTT.

The chain couples TRBV6-2 or TRBV6-3 to TRBJ2-7; 7 bases are shared with TRBD1. From germline, CDR1 is MNHEY and CDR2 SVGEGT. V was pared by 1 base and J by 5 bases, with 2 bases of the junction left unmatched. There are 13 residues in the CDR3. CDR3 loop: CASSYFGQDEQYF. Written as DNA, the CDR3 is TGTGCCAGCAGTTACTTCGGACAGGACGAGCAGTACTTC.

As regards this clone: This is likely a read error, given that the CDR3 carries no conserved phenylalanine or tryptophan at its end. The DNA is omitted, as the CDR3 cannot be located on it reliably, and the CDR3 follows TCRdb's listing. The chain links TRBV30 to TRBJ1-2. The germline V gene encodes CDR1 GTSNPN and CDR2 SVGIG (reference sequence). The CDR3 is 13 amino acids in total, end residues counted. The CDR3 loop is CAWGDTSGPPEVS.

The gene calls are TRBV6-2 or TRBV6-3 and TRBJ1-2; D is unresolved. V was clipped by 0 bases and J by 4 bases, with 12 bases between them. Per germline, CDR1 MNHEY and CDR2 SVGEGT. The CDR3 runs to 15 residues. This CDR3 is CASSYSSQEFYGYTF. Here the CDR3 DNA reads TGTGCCAGCAGTTACTCGAGCCAGGAGTTCTATGGCTACACCTTC.